Below are 10 T cell receptor beta chains sequenced from a single sample in a study of CD8+ T cells in alopecia areata. It was with CD4, CD8alpha, NKG2D, NKG2ACE and other markers that pooled cutaneous lymph node cells were sorted. RNA was isolated and reverse transcribed to cDNA, the sequencing template. The method was immunoSEQ multiplex PCR; TCRdb's version includes in-frame clones alone and lacks a portion of them. The sample gives 290,000 or so clones, none seen only once, and the top ten clones hold roughly 1.2%. The source material was CD4+ T cells sorted from a lymph node. The receptor set was obtained from a C3H/HeJ mouse with alopecia areata. This mouse strain has H2-k as its MHC haplotype.

A note on this clone: The gene symbols are mouse symbols. The CDR3 end lies 3 residues beyond the end of the read and is filled in from the germline J gene. This chain uses TRBV19 with TRBJ1-6; the match to TRBD1 covers 7 bases. TRBJ1-6 counts as an open reading frame of uncertain function. CDR3 length equals 17 residues. J was trimmed by 3 bases and V by 2 bases; bases with no gene match: 8. The germline gives CDR1 FNHDT, CDR2 SITEND (reference sequence). CDR3 DNA, as far as it was read: TGTGCCAGCAGTATTCGGCAGGGGGTATTCTATAATTCGCCC. Its protein is CASSIRQGVFYNSP. The entire CDR3 is CASSIRQGVFYNSPLYF.

A remark on this clone: A much larger clone sits a single nucleotide away, making a read error possible. Mouse gene names and germline throughout. The DNA ends 4 residues before the CDR3 does, and the rest of the CDR3 is filled in from the germline J gene. Other DNA sequences from this sample encode an identical CDR3 as well. The chain is built from TRBV19 and TRBJ1-2, with D maybe TRBD1 (5 bases). Germline V gene sequence: CDR1 FNHDT, CDR2 SITEND (reference sequence). The V end lost 4 bases, the J end lost 4 bases, and 8 bases lay between the germline ends. The CDR3 consists of 12 residues. The CDR3 protein is CASSPGSSDYTF. Partial CDR3 DNA: TGTGCCAGCAGTCCAGGGAGCTCC.

As for this clone: The gene names given are mouse names. The CDR3 goes on 4 residues after the read ends, and that part is filled in from the germline J gene. The rearrangement links TRBV13-2 to TRBJ2-7; 8 positions match TRBD2. The CDR3 is 12 residues long. Per germline, CDR1 NNHNN and CDR2 SYGAGS (reference sequence). CDR3 bases read: TGTGCCAGCGAGGCTGGGGGGTAT. Its translation is CASEAGGY. The whole CDR3 region reads CASEAGGYEQYF.

Turning to this clone: Germline and genes: mouse. The read halts 4 residues ahead of the CDR3 end, with the missing end drawn from the germline J gene. This chain uses TRBV17 with TRBJ2-1, with D tentatively TRBD2 (6 bases). Germline V gene lookup returns CDR1 MNHDT and CDR2 YYDKIL. There are 13 residues in the CDR3. The CDR3 DNA, read in part, is TGTGCTAGCAGTAGTTGGGGGTGGGCT. Amino acid sequence: CASSSWGWA. The CDR3 reads in full as CASSSWGWAEQFF. The full variable domain, its missing parts supplied by reference TRBV17 and TRBJ2-1, is DTTVKQNPRYKLARVGKPVNLICSQTMNHDTMYWYQKKPNQAPKLLLFYYDKILNREADTFEKFQSSRPNNSFCSLYIGSAGLEYSAMYLCASSSWGWAEQFFGPGTRLTVL.

Comment on this clone: The gene names here belong to mouse. Coverage ceases 4 residues before the CDR3 finishes, and the germline J gene fills in the end. This sample also contains other DNA sequences that code for the same CDR3. This chain connects TRBV13-1 to TRBJ2-3; possibly TRBD2 for D (7 bases). The CDR3 covers 15 residues. The V end was cut by 2 bases, the J end by 0 bases, with 10 bases between. Germline V gives CDR1 NSHNY, CDR2 SYGAGN. The DNA read from the CDR3 is TGTGCCAGCAGTGAGGAGGGGGGGAGTGCAGAA. This sequence encodes CASSEEGGSAE. The complete CDR3 protein is CASSEEGGSAETLYF.

Comments on this clone: Mouse germline and gene names are used. The CDR3 end is not reached by the read, which stops 4 residues before it; the germline J gene fills it in. Other nucleotide sequences in the sample specify the same CDR3. The chain uses TRBV13-3 and TRBJ2-7, with 8 bases that match TRBD1. Germline CDR1 NNHDY, CDR2 SYVADS. The CDR3 extends over 13 amino acids. The junction had 2 bases not matched to a gene; V was cut back by 3 bases and J by 3 bases. The CDR3 bases that were read are TGTGCCAGCAGTGTCACAGGGGGCTAT. This codes for CASSVTGGY. The CDR3, in full, reads CASSVTGGYEQYF.

This clone came up many times. All gene names here are mouse names. The read stops 4 residues short of the end of the CDR3; the missing end is completed from the germline J gene. Other nucleotide sequences from this sample produce the same CDR3. The J gene is TRBJ2-7, the V gene TRBV13-1, with 10 bases aligning to TRBD1. Trimming took 0 bases from V and 2 from J; bases not matched to a gene: 2. The CDR3 extends over 15 amino acids. Germline lookup yields CDR1 NSHNY and CDR2 SYGAGN. CDR3: CASSDAGQGTYEQYF. The sequenced part of the CDR3 DNA is TGTGCCAGCAGTGATGCGGGACAGGGGACCTAT.

This clone occurred a few times. Gene names follow the mouse nomenclature. The DNA read from the CDR3 is TGTGCCAGCGGTGATGGGACTTCCGAC. Encoded protein: CASGDGTSD. The full-length CDR3 reads as CASGDGTSDTQYF. The gene calls are TRBV13-2 and TRBJ2-5; D may be TRBD2 (5 bases). With the read ending 4 residues before the CDR3 end, the germline J gene is used to fill in that end. This CDR3 region has 13 residues. Germline CDR1 is NNHNN and CDR2 is SYGAGS (reference sequence).

This clone turned up a few times. Gene names and germline match the mouse. The sequenced part of the CDR3 DNA is TGCACCTGCAGTGCAACTGGGGGGGTGGCT. Encoded protein: CTCSATGGVA. The whole CDR3 sequence reads CTCSATGGVAEQFF. The chain has TRBV1 and TRBJ2-1; TRBD2 matches at 10 bases. The read is 4 residues too short to cover the CDR3 end, so that end is filled in from the germline J gene. The CDR3 extends over 14 amino acids. CDR1 is NSQYPW, CDR2 LRSPGD, per germline (reference sequence).

Comments on this clone: Gene and germline names: mouse. The CDR3 end lies 4 residues beyond the end of the read and is filled in from the germline J gene. V is TRBV5 and J is TRBJ2-1; 11 bases map to TRBD2. The trim removed 4 bases at V and 1 base at J, leaving 3 bases unmatched. Germline V CDR1 and CDR2: LGHNA, YNLKQL (reference sequence). The CDR3 loop spans 16 amino acids. This chain's CDR3 is CASSPRLGGNYAEQFF. The sequenced CDR3 bases are TGTGCCAGCAGCCCCCGACTGGGGGGGAACTATGCT.